These 10 T cell receptor beta chains were sequenced from one sample in a study of regulatory T cells in long-lasting Graves disease. Regarding time point: persistent/refractory GD, antithyroid drugs over 5 years with positive TRAb. Preparation of the TCR library used RNA extracted from PBMCs. Libraries of TCR beta came from iRepertoire HTBI primers plus Arm-PCR of CDR3 regions. TCRdb re-derived calls from the multiplex PCR reads in MiXCR, one entry per CDR3 protein. This repertoire shows roughly 400,000 distinct CDR3 sequences, less than 25% found once; its top ten account for about 20%. This sample comprised peripheral blood mononuclear cells (PBMCs), obtained when the disease was refractory, from a patient treated with antithyroid drugs. The receptors originated from a female donor with Graves disease.

This clonotype has just a few counts. The chain couples TRBV29-1 to TRBJ1-5; D unresolved. V was trimmed by 5 bases and J by 5 bases, leaving 10 bases between them. CDR1 SQVTM and CDR2 ANQGSEA come from the germline V gene. This CDR3 has 12 residues. CDR3 region: CSVKTADQPQHF. CDR3 bases: TGCAGCGTTAAGACGGCAGATCAGCCCCAGCATTTT.

The table lists this clonotype with many counts. The chain has TRBV7-2 and TRBJ1-1; D is unclear. The ends were cut back, 5 bases at V and 8 bases at J, with 15 bases in the middle. Per germline, CDR1 SGHTA and CDR2 FQGNSA. The CDR3 is 13 amino acids. The CDR3 bases are TGTGCCAGCAGCCAAACCGCCGCGGGAGAAGCTTTCTTT. It specifies CASSQTAAGEAFF.

This clonotype was counted many times. The chain has TRBV20-1 and TRBJ2-5; D gene uncertain. In germline, CDR1 is DFQATT, CDR2 SNEGSKA (reference sequence). The CDR3 totals 13 residues. Trimming took 4 bases from V and 2 from J, leaving 11 bases between them. The chain's CDR3 is CSATHPGQETQYF. The CDR3 DNA is TGCAGTGCTACCCATCCGGGTCAAGAGACCCAGTACTTC.

This chain joins TRBV19 and TRBJ1-1; 10 positions agree with TRBD1. With V trimmed by 7 bases and J by 1 base, 6 bases remained unmatched. CDR3 length equals 15 residues. Germline CDR1 LNHDA, CDR2 SQIVND (reference sequence). The CDR3 region is CASIGTGEANTEAFF. The CDR3 nucleotides read TGTGCCAGTATCGGGACAGGGGAAGCGAACACTGAAGCTTTCTTT.

The table lists this clonotype with many counts. The chain is built from TRBV28 and TRBJ2-7; 13 bases line up with TRBD2. V trimming: 5 bases; J trimming: 6 bases; junction bases outside the gene matches: 7. The germline V gene has CDR1 MDHEN and CDR2 SYDVKM. CDR3 size: 15 residues. As DNA, the CDR3 is TGTGCCAGCAGTAGCTTCACTAGCGGGAGGGCCGAGCAGTACTTC. Protein: CASSSFTSGRAEQYF. The full variable domain, completed using reference TRBV28 and TRBJ2-7, is DVKVTQSSRYLVKRTGEKVFLECVQDMDHENMFWYRQDPGLGLRLIYFSYDVKMKEKGDIPEGYSVSREKKERFSLILESASTNQTSMYLCASSSFTSGRAEQYFGPGTRLTVT.

This chain links TRBV5-1 with TRBJ2-6; TRBD1 aligns across 8 bases. With V trimmed by 4 bases and J by 0 bases, 9 bases remained unmatched. The germline V gene has CDR1 SGHRS and CDR2 YFSETQ. The CDR3 has 18 residues. CDR3 region: CASSVGSGQVSGANVLTF. The DNA of the CDR3 is TGCGCCAGCAGCGTCGGTTCGGGACAGGTCTCTGGGGCCAACGTCCTGACTTTC.

The chain couples TRBV10-2 to TRBJ2-2; D is ambiguous. Per the germline V gene, CDR1 is WSHSY and CDR2 is SAAADI. V dropped 6 bases and J dropped 2 bases, with 10 bases sitting between them. The CDR3 is made up of 14 amino acids. The CDR3 nucleotides are TGCGCCAGCAGATCCGGATCAAACACCGGGGAGCTGTTTTTT. Residues: CASRSGSNTGELFF.

The rearrangement links TRBV7-2 to TRBJ2-3, with TRBD1 identical over 7 bases. Germline values: CDR1 SGHTA, CDR2 FQGNSA. The ends lost 4 bases at V and 4 bases at J; junction bases unmatched: 11. The CDR3 runs 16 residues. CDR3 nucleotide sequence: TGTGCCAGCAGCTCGCAGCAACAGGACAGGTCAGATACGCAGTATTTT. As protein: CASSSQQQDRSDTQYF.

The CDR3 protein is CASSLNGGRGEQYF. The CDR3 DNA is TGTGCCAGCAGCTTAAACGGGGGAAGGGGCGAGCAGTACTTC. V usage is TRBV7-6 and J usage is TRBJ2-7; D is perhaps TRBD2 (6 bases). This CDR3 has 14 amino acids. Per the germline V gene, CDR1 is SGHVS and CDR2 is FNYEAQ. V was pared by 2 bases and J by 6 bases, with 14 bases between. Variable domain in full (rest from reference TRBV7-6 and TRBJ2-7): GAGVSQSPRYKVTKRGQDVALRCDPISGHVSLYWYRQALGQGPEFLTYFNYEAQQDKSGLPNDRFSAERPEGSISTLTIQRTEQRDSAMYRCASSLNGGRGEQYFGPGTRLTVT.

Remarks on this clonotype: The germline gene is not matched at one end of the junction; a read error may be the cause. The CDR3 DNA reads TGTGCCAGGAGTGTCGGGCCCGAGTACACCTTC. Encoded protein: CARSVGPEYTF. The chain has TRBV30 and TRBJ1-2; D remains ambiguous. Germline CDR1 GTSNPN, CDR2 SVGIG (reference sequence). The CDR3 runs to 11 residues.